This T cell receptor (beta chain) was captured in a study of T-cell memory formation after mild COVID-19. At the level of the study: The study found TCR clusters largely donor specific.

One entry per CDR3 protein results from TCRdb running MiXCR on the 5' RACE reads. Found here are 250,000 to 300,000 distinct CDR3 sequences, roughly 17% of them singletons; the top ten hold about a fifth. The length of the CDR3 is 14 residues. Germline CDR1 is MDHEN and CDR2 is SYDVKM. Trimming removed 6 bases from V and 3 bases from J; junction bases left unmatched: 7. This clonotype was recorded a few times. Its specificity is not known. Findings of the study overall: That cross-reactive memory joined was suggested by some responding clones appearing in pre-infection memory. Whereas later expanders leaned CD4+, clones contracting day 15 to 85 showed a balanced CD4/CD8 makeup.

J is TRBJ2-7 and V is TRBV28; TRBD1 aligns across 8 bases. The sample consisted of PBMCs or a T cell subset sorted from them (not recorded which). The TCR sequence derives from a man between 18 and 29 years old who had mild COVID-19 (a few samples of this study predate the infection). Cell type and time point are not known. The CDR3 DNA sequence: TGTGCCAGCAGCTCGGACAGGGCTTTCTACGAGCAGTACGTC. This encodes CASSSDRAFYEQYV.